The entry that follows covers one T cell receptor (beta chain) sequence. This sample is part of a study of cytomegalovirus exposure and HLA in healthy donors. The germline gives CDR1 MDHEN, CDR2 SYDVKM. CDR3 length: 11 amino acids. V lost 6 bases to trimming and J lost 7 bases, with 7 bases between them. Use of 60 Vbeta and 13 Jbeta primers characterized the PCR. Only in-frame clones appear in the TCRdb table, and some are missing; sequencing was by immunoSEQ multiplex PCR. Of 180,000 or so clones in the sample, over 60% were seen once. The origin of this receptor is a man aged 50 to 60 in good health and CMV-seropositive. The chain is built from TRBV28 and TRBJ1-5; the D is unclear. Sequencing input: PBMCs. This CDR3 reads CASSQAQPQHF. The CDR3 coding sequence is TGTGCCAGCAGCCAGGCACAGCCCCAGCATTTT.